The 19 T cell receptor beta chains listed next were all sequenced from one sample in a study of blood T cell repertoires in COVID-19. This table comes from immunoSEQ multiplex PCR, and its TCRdb copy is limited to in-frame clones, with some not included. The repertoire holds roughly 88,000 clones, with less than 75% as singletons. Sequencing input: peripheral blood. The receptors shown here come from a woman aged 60 to 75 in a cohort sampled during active or convalescent COVID-19.

The chain employs TRBV27 and TRBJ1-6, with D tentatively TRBD1 (5 bases). V was clipped by 5 bases and J by 0 bases, with 14 bases between them. CDR3 length: 17 residues. Germline assignment: CDR1 MNHEY and CDR2 SMNVEV (reference sequence). The CDR3 region is CASSEQVPSSYNSPLHF. CDR3 bases: TGTGCCAGCAGTGAACAGGTTCCCTCCTCCTATAATTCACCCCTCCACTTT.

This clone was detected ten times or more. The chain combines TRBV4-1 with TRBJ2-7, with 10 bases lining up with TRBD1. The CDR3 is 18 residues long. V was pared by 1 base and J by 4 bases, with 13 bases of the junction left unmatched. Germline assignment: CDR1 MGHRA and CDR2 YSYEKL. The DNA for the CDR3 is TGCGCCAGCAGCCAAGGCCTACTAACCGGGACAGGGGTATACGAGCAGTACTTC. It yields the protein CASSQGLLTGTGVYEQYF.

The rearrangement uses TRBV3-1 (or the pseudogene TRBV3-2) and TRBJ2-3, with a weak D call TRBD1 (6 bases). CDR1 LGHDT and CDR2 YNNKEL come from the germline V gene (reference sequence). This CDR3 is built from 15 residues. The germline V and J ends were trimmed by 4 bases and 2 bases, with 13 bases remaining between them. CDR3 residues: CASSLLRTATDTQYF. CDR3 coding DNA: TGTGCCAGCAGCCTCCTAAGGACAGCCACAGATACGCAGTATTTT.

V is TRBV6-5 and J is TRBJ2-7; TRBD2 is a possible D gene (5 bases). This CDR3 has 13 amino acids. V was cut by 6 bases and J by 4 bases, with 13 bases left in between. CDR1 MNHEY and CDR2 SVGAGI come from the germline V gene. CDR3: CASSPGSVYEQYF. The CDR3 DNA is TGTGCCAGCAGCCCGGGTAGCGTGTACGAGCAGTACTTC.

V usage is TRBV7-2 and J usage is TRBJ2-5, with no clear D. The CDR3 is 14 residues long. Trimming cost V 5 bases and J 3 bases, with 13 bases left between them. Germline CDR1 is SGHTA and CDR2 is FQGNSA. CDR3 DNA sequence: TGTGCCAGCAGCAGGAGTATGATGAAAGAGACCCAGTACTTC. Amino acid sequence: CASSRSMMKETQYF. The whole variable domain, remainder taken from reference TRBV7-2 and TRBJ2-5, is GAGVSQSPSNKVTEKGKDVELRCDPISGHTALYWYRQSLGQGLEFLIYFQGNSAPDKSGLPSDRFSAERTGGSVSTLTIQRTQQEDSAVYLCASSRSMMKETQYFGPGTRLLVL.

This clone was picked up a small number of times. This rearrangement joins TRBV29-1 to TRBJ2-3; D possibly corresponds to TRBD1 (6 bases). CDR1 is SQVTM, CDR2 ANQGSEA, per germline. Trimming removed 6 bases at V and 0 bases at J, with 16 bases between. This CDR3 has 15 amino acids. The CDR3 protein is CSVVTGIGSTDTQYF. The CDR3 coding sequence is TGCAGCGTCGTTACAGGGATCGGAAGCACAGATACGCAGTATTTT.

This clone has a handful of counts. The rearrangement joins TRBV19 to TRBJ1-4, with 8 bases that match TRBD1. The CDR3 loop spans 16 amino acids. The V gene's germline CDR1 is LNHDA and CDR2 SQIVND (reference sequence). V trimming: 6 bases; J trimming: 0 bases; junction bases outside the gene matches: 6. The CDR3 region is CASSYDRGATNEKLFF. CDR3 coding DNA: TGTGCCAGTAGCTACGACAGGGGTGCAACTAATGAAAAACTGTTTTTT.

The chain employs TRBV29-1 and TRBJ1-4; 8 nucleotides agree with TRBD1. V gave up 2 bases and J gave up 7 bases; unmatched junction bases: 6. CDR3 length: 14 residues. Germline V gene lookup returns CDR1 SQVTM and CDR2 ANQGSEA. CDR3 amino acids: CSVERTGQVEKLFF. CDR3 coding DNA: TGCAGCGTTGAACGGACAGGGCAGGTTGAAAAACTGTTTTTT.

The chain uses TRBV18 and TRBJ2-5; D gene ambiguous. The CDR3 covers 13 residues. The germline gives CDR1 KGHSH, CDR2 LQKENI. V was cut by 2 bases and J by 0 bases, with 4 bases left in between. For the CDR3, the DNA is TGTGCCAGCTCACCAGCGCACCAAGAGACCCAGTACTTC. Translating it yields CASSPAHQETQYF.

The V gene is TRBV6-6, the J gene TRBJ2-2; 7 bases align to TRBD1. The V gene's germline CDR1 is MNHNY and CDR2 SVGAGI (reference sequence). CDR3 size: 13 residues. J gave up 1 base and V 8 bases, and 1 base lay outside the gene matches. The CDR3 region has the DNA TGTGCCAGCCGGGACAGGAACACCGGGGAGCTGTTTTTT. As protein: CASRDRNTGELFF.

This clone has only a few counts. The chain has TRBV7-9 and TRBJ2-7; D perhaps matches TRBD1 (6 bases). Per the germline V gene, CDR1 is SEHNR and CDR2 is FQNEAQ (reference sequence). The germline V and J ends were trimmed by 5 bases and 0 bases, with 11 bases remaining between them. The CDR3 has 14 residues. CDR3 sequence reads: CASSRDRSSYEQYF. For the CDR3, the DNA is TGTGCCAGCAGCCGTGACAGGTCCTCCTACGAGCAGTACTTC.

The rearrangement links TRBV4-1 to TRBJ1-2; the match to TRBD1 covers 7 bases. The junction had 9 bases not matched to a gene; V was cut back by 7 bases and J by 1 base. CDR3 size: 15 residues. CDR1 and CDR2 (germline): MGHRA, YSYEKL. CDR3: CASTPGQQLNYGYTF. In nucleotides, the CDR3 is TGCGCCAGCACCCCGGGACAGCAACTTAACTATGGCTACACCTTC.

The J gene is TRBJ2-1, the V gene TRBV5-6; 7 bases are a match to TRBD1. The trim removed 1 base at V and 1 base at J, leaving 11 bases unmatched. CDR3 size: 18 residues. Looked up from germline, CDR1 is SGHDT and CDR2 is YYEEEE. The CDR3 nucleotides are TGTGCCAGCAGCTTGCTGAGACAGGGCCCTTTTTCCTACAATGAGCAGTTCTTC. Translation: CASSLLRQGPFSYNEQFF.

This clone has more than one count but fewer than ten. This chain joins TRBV5-4 and TRBJ2-5; 11 bases are a match to TRBD1. Unmatched junction bases numbered 8, after V lost 3 bases and J lost 4 bases. From germline, CDR1 is SGHNT and CDR2 YYREEE (reference sequence). The CDR3 length is 16 residues. DNA for the CDR3: TGTGCCAGCAGCTCAGGACAGGGGGCAGTAGGAGAGACCCAGTACTTC. Its translation is CASSSGQGAVGETQYF. Together with reference TRBV5-4 and TRBJ2-5, the CDR3 gives the full variable domain: ETGVTQSPTHLIKTRGQQVTLRCSSQSGHNTVSWYQQALGQGPQFIFQYYREEENGRGNFPPRFSGLQFPNYSSELNVNALELDDSALYLCASSSGQGAVGETQYFGPGTRLLVL.

The CDR3 here is CASSKGQGAPWEQYF. As DNA, the CDR3 is TGTGCCAGCAGCAAAGGGCAGGGGGCGCCATGGGAGCAGTACTTC. This chain joins TRBV3-1 (or the pseudogene TRBV3-2) and TRBJ2-7, with 8 bases matching TRBD1. V lost 5 bases to trimming and J lost 7 bases; unmatched junction nucleotides: 13. The CDR3 runs 15 residues. Germline V lookup: CDR1 LGHDT, CDR2 YNNKEL (reference sequence).

This clone was detected only a few times. The chain joins TRBV6-4 to TRBJ2-3; TRBD2 aligns across 8 bases. This CDR3 is 15 amino acids long. Germline V gives CDR1 MRHNA, CDR2 SNTAGT. Trimming removed 6 bases from V and 2 bases from J; junction bases left unmatched: 7. The CDR3 DNA sequence: TGTGCCAGCAGCCAAGGACTAGCACACACAGATACGCAGTATTTT. As protein: CASSQGLAHTDTQYF.

This clone was picked up a small number of times. The genes are TRBV12-3 or TRBV12-4 and TRBJ1-6, with TRBD1 identical over 8 bases. The CDR3 contains 13 residues. The V and J ends lost 6 bases and 7 bases, in that order; junction bases with no gene match: 2. Here the CDR3 DNA reads TGTGCCAGCAGACGACAGGGGAATTCACCCCTCCACTTT. Translation gives CASRRQGNSPLHF.

This clone was detected only once. V and J are TRBV20-1 and TRBJ2-7; D uncertain. Germline V gene lookup returns CDR1 DFQATT and CDR2 SNEGSKA (reference sequence). Between the trimmed V and J ends, which lost 6 bases and 4 bases, there was a span of 7 bases. This CDR3 spans 10 amino acids. For the CDR3, the DNA is TGCAGTGCCGTACTATACGAGCAGTACTTC. Translating gives CSAVLYEQYF.

Only one count was recorded for this clone. The gene calls are TRBV18 and TRBJ2-5; TRBD2 is a possible D gene (5 bases). Germline V CDR1 and CDR2: KGHSH, LQKENI. The germline V and J ends were trimmed by 5 bases and 0 bases, with 10 bases remaining between them. The CDR3 extends over 14 amino acids. The DNA of the CDR3 is TGTGCCAGCTCAGCGGGCAGCTACCAAGAGACCCAGTACTTC. Amino acid sequence: CASSAGSYQETQYF.